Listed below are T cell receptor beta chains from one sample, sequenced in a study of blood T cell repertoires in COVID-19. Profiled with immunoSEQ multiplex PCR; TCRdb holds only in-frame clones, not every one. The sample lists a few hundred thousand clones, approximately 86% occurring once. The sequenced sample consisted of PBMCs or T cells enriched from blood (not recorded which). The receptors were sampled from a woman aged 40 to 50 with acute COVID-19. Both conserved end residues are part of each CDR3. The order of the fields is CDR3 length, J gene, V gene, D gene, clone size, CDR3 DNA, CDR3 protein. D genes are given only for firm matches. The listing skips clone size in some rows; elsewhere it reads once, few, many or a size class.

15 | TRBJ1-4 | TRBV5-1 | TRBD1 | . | TGCGCCAGCAGTTCCCAGGGGGTGTCTAATGAAAAACTGTTTTTT | CASSSQGVSNEKLFF
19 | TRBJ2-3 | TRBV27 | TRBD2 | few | TGTGCCAGCAGTCCTATCAGCGGAAGACTAGCGGGAAAACGGGATACGCAGTATTTT | CASSPISGRLAGKRDTQYF
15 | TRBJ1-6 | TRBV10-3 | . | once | TGTGCCATCAGTGAGTCTAGGCAGACTCATTCACCCCTCCACTTT | CAISESRQTHSPLHF
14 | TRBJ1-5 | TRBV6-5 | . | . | TGTGCCAGCAGTAACAGGCAGGGATTGCAGCCCCAGCATTTT | CASSNRQGLQPQHF
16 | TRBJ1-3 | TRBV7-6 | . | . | TGTGCCAGCAGCTTAAACCCCCCGGGGTCAGGAAACACCATATATTTT | CASSLNPPGSGNTIYF
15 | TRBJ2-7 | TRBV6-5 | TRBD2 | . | TGTGCCAGCAGTTACTCTAGCGGGGTCACCTACGAGCAGTACTTC | CASSYSSGVTYEQYF
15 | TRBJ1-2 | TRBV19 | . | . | TGTGCCAGTAGTATAGATGGGCAGAAGCACTATGGCTACACCTTC | CASSIDGQKHYGYTF
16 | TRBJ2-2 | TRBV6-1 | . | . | TGTGCCAGCAGTGAACTGAGAGGTGCGAACACCGGGGAGCTGTTTTTT | CASSELRGANTGELFF
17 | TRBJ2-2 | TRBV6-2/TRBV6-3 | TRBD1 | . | TGTGCCAGCAGTTACGCGAGGGGGACAGTAAACACCGGGGAGCTGTTTTTT | CASSYARGTVNTGELFF
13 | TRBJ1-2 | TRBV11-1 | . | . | TGTGCCAGCAGCTGGGGGCAGCACTATGGCTACACCTTC | CASSWGQHYGYTF
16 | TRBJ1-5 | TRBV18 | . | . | TGTGCCAGCTCATTAAACGCGGGGGGCGGCGATCAGCCCCAGCATTTT | CASSLNAGGGDQPQHF
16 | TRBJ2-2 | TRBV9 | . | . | TGTGCCAGCAGCGTAGGCGGCAGAAAGACGACCGGGGAGCTGTTTTTT | CASSVGGRKTTGELFF
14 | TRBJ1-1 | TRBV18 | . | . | TGTGCCAGCTCACCCGCTTCGGGGAACACTGAAGCTTTCTTT | CASSPASGNTEAFF
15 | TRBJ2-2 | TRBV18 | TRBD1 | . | TGTGCCAGCTCAGCAGGACAGGGGAACACCGGGGAGCTGTTTTTT | CASSAGQGNTGELFF
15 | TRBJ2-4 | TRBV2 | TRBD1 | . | TGTGCCAGTAGACTCGTAGGACAGGGTAAAAACATTCAGTACTTC | CASRLVGQGKNIQYF
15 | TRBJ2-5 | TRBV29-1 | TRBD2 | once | TGCAGCGTTGAGGCCCGACTAGCGGGAAGAGAGACCCAGTACTTC | CSVEARLAGRETQYF
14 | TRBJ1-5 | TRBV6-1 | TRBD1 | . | TGTGCCAGCAGTGAACAGGGGGCAAGGCAGCCCCAGCATTTT | CASSEQGARQPQHF
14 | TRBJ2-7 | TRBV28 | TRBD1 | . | TGTGCCAGCAGCGTTAGACAGGGGTTTCGGGAGCAGTACTTC | CASSVRQGFREQYF
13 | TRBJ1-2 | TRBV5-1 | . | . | TGCGCCAGCAGACAGAACCCTAACTATGGCTACACCTTC | CASRQNPNYGYTF
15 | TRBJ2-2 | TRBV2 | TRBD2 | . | TGTGCCAGCAGTTACCGGACTAGCGGCACCGGGGAGCTGTTTTTT | CASSYRTSGTGELFF
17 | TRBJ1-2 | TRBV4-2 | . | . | TGTGCCAGCAGCCAAAATGTCCTGCAGGGCCTCAGCTATGGCTACACCTTC | CASSQNVLQGLSYGYTF
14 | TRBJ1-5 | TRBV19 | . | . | TGTGCCAGTAGTCAACAGAATAGCAATCAGCCCCAGCATTTT | CASSQQNSNQPQHF
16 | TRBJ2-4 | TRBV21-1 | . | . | TGTGCCAGCAGCACCCTGGCGCGGGAGGGGAAAAACATTCAGTACTTC | CASSTLAREGKNIQYF
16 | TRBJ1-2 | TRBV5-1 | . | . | TGCGCCAGCAGCCCCAACGTGGGCAATGGTAACTATGGCTACACCTTC | CASSPNVGNGNYGYTF
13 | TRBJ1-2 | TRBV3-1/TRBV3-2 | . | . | TGTGCCAGCAGCCAAGGGGAGGTGGGTGGCTACACCTTC | CASSQGEVGGYTF
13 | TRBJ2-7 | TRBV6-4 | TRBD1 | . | TGTGCCAGCTCCTGGGACAGCACCTACGAGCAGTACTTC | CASSWDSTYEQYF
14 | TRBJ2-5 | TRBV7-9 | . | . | TGTGCCAGCAGCTTATGGGACTTTCAAGAGACCCAGTACTTC | CASSLWDFQETQYF
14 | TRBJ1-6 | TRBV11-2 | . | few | TGTGCCAGCAGCTTACAGATCTATAATTCACCCCTCCACTTT | CASSLQIYNSPLHF
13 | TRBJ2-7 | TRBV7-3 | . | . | TGTGCCAGCAGCTATAGTCCGGGGGACGAGCAGTACTTC | CASSYSPGDEQYF
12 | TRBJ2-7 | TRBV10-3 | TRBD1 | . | TGTGCCATCGGACAGGCCTCCTACGAGCAGTACTTC | CAIGQASYEQYF
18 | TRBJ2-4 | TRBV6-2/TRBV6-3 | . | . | TGTGCCAGCAGTTACCGGGGGGCAAGCTCAATAGCCAAAAACATTCAGTACTTC | CASSYRGASSIAKNIQYF
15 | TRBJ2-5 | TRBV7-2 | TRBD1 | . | TGTGCCAGCAGCTTAGGGACAGGAGATAAAGAGACCCAGTACTTC | CASSLGTGDKETQYF
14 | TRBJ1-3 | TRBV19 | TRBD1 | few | TGTGCCAGTAGAAAAACAGGGGTTGGAAACACCATATATTTT | CASRKTGVGNTIYF
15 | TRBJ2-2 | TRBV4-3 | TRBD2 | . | TGCGCCAGCAGCCAAGGGGCGGGAGCTGTCGGGGAGCTGTTTTTT | CASSQGAGAVGELFF
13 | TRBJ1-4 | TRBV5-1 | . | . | TGCGCCAGCGCAGGAGGGACTAATGAAAAACTGTTTTTT | CASAGGTNEKLFF
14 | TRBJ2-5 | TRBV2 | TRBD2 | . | TGTGCCAGCAGTGAAGCCCTAGCGGGAGAGACCCAGTACTTC | CASSEALAGETQYF
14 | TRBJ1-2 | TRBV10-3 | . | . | TGTGCCATCAGTGAGTCTCTGGGGGCGGATGGCTACACCTTC | CAISESLGADGYTF
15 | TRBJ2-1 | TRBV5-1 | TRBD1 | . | TGCGCCAGCAGTTCGGGGCAGGGGGCTTTGAATGAGCAGTTCTTC | CASSSGQGALNEQFF
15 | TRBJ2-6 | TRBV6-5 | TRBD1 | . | TGTGCCAGCAGAACAGGGGGCGCTGGGGCCAACGTCCTGACTTTC | CASRTGGAGANVLTF
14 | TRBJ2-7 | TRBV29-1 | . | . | TGCAGCGTCACCTATAGACAGGACTCCTACGAGCAGTACTTC | CSVTYRQDSYEQYF
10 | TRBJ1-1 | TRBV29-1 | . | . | TGCAGCGTTGCGGGAGCTGAAGCTTTCTTT | CSVAGAEAFF
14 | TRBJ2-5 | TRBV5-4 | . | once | TGTGCCAGCAGCTTGGATCCAGGGCGGGAGACCCAGTACTTC | CASSLDPGRETQYF
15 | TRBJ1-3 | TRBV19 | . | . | TGTGCCAGTAGTGTGGGGCCAGTTGCTGGAAACACCATATATTTT | CASSVGPVAGNTIYF
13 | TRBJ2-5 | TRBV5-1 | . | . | TGCGCCAGCAGCACGACAGGCCAAGAGACCCAGTACTTC | CASSTTGQETQYF
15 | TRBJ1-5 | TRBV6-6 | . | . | TGTGCCAGCAGCCTCGGACAGACTAGCAATCAGCCCCAGCATTTT | CASSLGQTSNQPQHF
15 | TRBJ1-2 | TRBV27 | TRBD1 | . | TGTGCCAGCAGATCCGGGACAGGGGGTTACTATGGCTACACCTTC | CASRSGTGGYYGYTF
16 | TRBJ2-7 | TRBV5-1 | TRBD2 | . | TGCGCCAGCAGCTTGGTGGCTAGCGGAGGGAACTACGAGCAGTACTTC | CASSLVASGGNYEQYF